A single sample is the source of the 3 T cell receptor beta chains below, sequenced in a study of PD-1 blockade in classical Hodgkin lymphoma. Here immunoSEQ multiplex PCR was the method, and the copy in TCRdb shows in-frame clones only, minus some. The sample yields about 93,000 clones, 80% to 95% seen once. All patients relapsed after autologous stem cell transplantation, and brentuximab vedotin exposure varied. This material consisted of peripheral blood mononuclear cells (PBMCs), taken before the second cycle of nivolumab. The receptor source for this set is a human donor with classical Hodgkin lymphoma.

The genes are TRBV10-2 and TRBJ1-2; 9 nucleotides align to TRBD1. Per germline, CDR1 WSHSY and CDR2 SAAADI. This CDR3 has 15 amino acids. V shed 3 bases and J 6 bases; nucleotides not matched to a gene: 8. The CDR3 region is CASSDLRDRDHGYTF. The CDR3 nucleotides read TGCGCCAGCAGTGACCTCCGGGACAGGGATCATGGCTACACCTTC.

A word on this clone: One junction end disagrees with the germline gene, perhaps due to a read error. The CDR3 DNA follows: TGTGCTAGCAGCCGCGACGCGGGCTCCTACGAGCAGTACTTC. Its protein product is CASSRDAGSYEQYF. This rearrangement joins TRBV7-7 to TRBJ2-7; the D gene is possibly TRBD2 (5 bases). In germline, CDR1 is SSHAT, CDR2 FNYEAQ (reference sequence). The CDR3 is made up of 14 amino acids.

This chain uses TRBV28 with TRBJ1-2; 8 positions match TRBD1. Looked up from germline, CDR1 is MDHEN and CDR2 is SYDVKM. This CDR3 is 12 amino acids long. The CDR3 DNA sequence: TGTGCTTCGACAGGGGTTGGCTATGGCTACACCTTC. This gives the protein CASTGVGYGYTF.